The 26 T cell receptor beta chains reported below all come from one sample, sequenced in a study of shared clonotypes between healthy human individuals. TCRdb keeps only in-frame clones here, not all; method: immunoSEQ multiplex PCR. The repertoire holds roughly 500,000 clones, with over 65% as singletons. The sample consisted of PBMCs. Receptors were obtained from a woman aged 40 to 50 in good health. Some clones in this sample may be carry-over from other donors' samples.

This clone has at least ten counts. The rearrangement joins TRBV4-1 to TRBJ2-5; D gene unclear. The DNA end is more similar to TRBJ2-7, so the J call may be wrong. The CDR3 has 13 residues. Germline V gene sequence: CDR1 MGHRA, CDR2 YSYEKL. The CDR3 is CASSQVAYYEQYF. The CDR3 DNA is TGCGCCAGCAGCCAAGTAGCTTACTACGAGCAGTACTTC.

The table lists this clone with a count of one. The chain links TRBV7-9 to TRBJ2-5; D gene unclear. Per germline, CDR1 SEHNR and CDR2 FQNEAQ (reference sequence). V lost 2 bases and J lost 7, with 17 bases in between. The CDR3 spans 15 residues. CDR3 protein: CASSLSADVLRTQYF. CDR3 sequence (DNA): TGTGCCAGCAGCTTAAGCGCGGACGTGCTCCGGACCCAGTACTTC.

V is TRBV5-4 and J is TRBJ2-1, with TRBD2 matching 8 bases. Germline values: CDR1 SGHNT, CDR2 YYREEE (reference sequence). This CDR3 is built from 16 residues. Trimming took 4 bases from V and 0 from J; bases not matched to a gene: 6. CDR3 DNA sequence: TGTGCCAGCAGCCGATACAGCGGGGGCTCCTACAATGAGCAGTTCTTC. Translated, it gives CASSRYSGGSYNEQFF.

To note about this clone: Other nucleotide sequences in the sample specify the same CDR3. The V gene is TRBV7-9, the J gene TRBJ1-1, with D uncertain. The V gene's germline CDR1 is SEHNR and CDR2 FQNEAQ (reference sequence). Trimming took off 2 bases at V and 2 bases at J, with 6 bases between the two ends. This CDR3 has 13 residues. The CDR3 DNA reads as TGTGCCAGCAGCTTACAGACAAACACTGAAGCTTTCTTT. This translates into CASSLQTNTEAFF.

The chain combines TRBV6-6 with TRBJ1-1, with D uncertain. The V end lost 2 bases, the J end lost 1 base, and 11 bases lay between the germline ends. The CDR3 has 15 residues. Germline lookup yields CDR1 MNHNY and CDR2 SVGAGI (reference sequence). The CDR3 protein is CASSYEGGRNTEAFF. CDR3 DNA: TGTGCCAGCAGTTACGAGGGCGGGAGGAACACTGAAGCTTTCTTT.

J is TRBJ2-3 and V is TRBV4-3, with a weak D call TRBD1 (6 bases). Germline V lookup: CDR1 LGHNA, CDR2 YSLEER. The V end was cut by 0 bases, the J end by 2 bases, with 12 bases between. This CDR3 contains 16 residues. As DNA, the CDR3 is TGCGCCAGCAGCCAAGAACACGACAGGTACACAGATACGCAGTATTTT. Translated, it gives CASSQEHDRYTDTQYF.

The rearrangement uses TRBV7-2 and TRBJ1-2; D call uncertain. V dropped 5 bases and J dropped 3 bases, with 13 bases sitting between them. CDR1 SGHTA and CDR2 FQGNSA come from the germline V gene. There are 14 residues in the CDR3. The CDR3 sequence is CASSPNSYYYGYTF. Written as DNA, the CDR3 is TGTGCCAGCAGCCCCAATAGCTACTACTATGGCTACACCTTC. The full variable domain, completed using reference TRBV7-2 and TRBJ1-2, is GAGVSQSPSNKVTEKGKDVELRCDPISGHTALYWYRQSLGQGLEFLIYFQGNSAPDKSGLPSDRFSAERTGGSVSTLTIQRTQQEDSAVYLCASSPNSYYYGYTFGSGTRLTVV.

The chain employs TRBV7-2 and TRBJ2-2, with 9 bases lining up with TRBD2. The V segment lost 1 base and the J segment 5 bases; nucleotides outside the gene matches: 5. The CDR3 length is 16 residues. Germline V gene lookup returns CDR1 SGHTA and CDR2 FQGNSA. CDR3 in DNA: TGTGCCAGCAGCTTAGTTGGGACTAGCAAAACCGGGGAGCTGTTTTTT. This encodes CASSLVGTSKTGELFF.

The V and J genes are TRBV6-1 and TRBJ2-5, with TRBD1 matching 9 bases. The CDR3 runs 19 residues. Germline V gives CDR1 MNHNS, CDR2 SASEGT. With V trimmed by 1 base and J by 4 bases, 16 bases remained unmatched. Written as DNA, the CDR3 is TGTGCCAGCAGTGAAGTCTGGAAGACAGGGGGAGGATTTGGAGAGACCCAGTACTTC. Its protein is CASSEVWKTGGGFGETQYF.

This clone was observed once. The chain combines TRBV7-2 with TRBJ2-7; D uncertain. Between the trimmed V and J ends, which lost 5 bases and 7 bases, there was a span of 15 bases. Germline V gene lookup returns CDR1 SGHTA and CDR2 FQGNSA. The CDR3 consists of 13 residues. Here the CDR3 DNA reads TGTGCCAGCAGCCAAGATGAGATCCGGGAGCAGTACTTC. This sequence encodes CASSQDEIREQYF. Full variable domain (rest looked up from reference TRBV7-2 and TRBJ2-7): GAGVSQSPSNKVTEKGKDVELRCDPISGHTALYWYRQSLGQGLEFLIYFQGNSAPDKSGLPSDRFSAERTGGSVSTLTIQRTQQEDSAVYLCASSQDEIREQYFGPGTRLTVT.

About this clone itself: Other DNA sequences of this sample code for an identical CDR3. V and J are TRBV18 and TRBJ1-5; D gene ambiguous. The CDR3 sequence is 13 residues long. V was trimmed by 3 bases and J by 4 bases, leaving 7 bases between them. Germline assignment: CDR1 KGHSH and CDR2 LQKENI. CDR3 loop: CASSPGENQPQHF. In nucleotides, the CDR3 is TGTGCCAGCTCACCGGGCGAAAATCAGCCCCAGCATTTT.

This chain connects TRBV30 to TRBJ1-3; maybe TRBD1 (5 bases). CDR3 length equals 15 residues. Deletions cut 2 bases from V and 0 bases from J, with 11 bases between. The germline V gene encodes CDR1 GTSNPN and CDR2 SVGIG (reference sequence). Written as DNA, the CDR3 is TGTGCCTGGAGTACCGGGACGGACTCTGGAAACACCATATATTTT. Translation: CAWSTGTDSGNTIYF. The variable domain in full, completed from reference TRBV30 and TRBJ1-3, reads SQTIHQWPATLVQPVGSPLSLECTVEGTSNPNLYWYRQAAGRGLQLLFYSVGIGQISSEVPQNLSASRPQDRQFILSSKKLLLSDSGFYLCAWSTGTDSGNTIYFGEGSWLTVV.

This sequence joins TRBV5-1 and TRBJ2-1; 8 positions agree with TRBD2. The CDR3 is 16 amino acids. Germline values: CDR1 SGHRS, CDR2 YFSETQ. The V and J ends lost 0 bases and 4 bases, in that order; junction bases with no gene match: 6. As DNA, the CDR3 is TGCGCCAGCAGCTTGGGGAGCGGGAGAGGGTACAATGAGCAGTTCTTC. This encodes CASSLGSGRGYNEQFF.

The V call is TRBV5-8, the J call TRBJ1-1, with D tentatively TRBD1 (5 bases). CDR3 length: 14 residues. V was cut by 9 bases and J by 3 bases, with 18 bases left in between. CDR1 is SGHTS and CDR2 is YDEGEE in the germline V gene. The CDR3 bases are TGTGCCACCTCACCCCGGGGGTGGGACACTGAAGCTTTCTTT. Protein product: CATSPRGWDTEAFF.

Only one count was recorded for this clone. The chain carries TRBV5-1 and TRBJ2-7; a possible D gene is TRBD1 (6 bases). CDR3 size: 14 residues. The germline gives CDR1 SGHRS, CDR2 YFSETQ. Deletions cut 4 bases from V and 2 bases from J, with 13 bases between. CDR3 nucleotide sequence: TGCGCCAGCAGCCAATCGGGACAACCCTACGAGCAGTACTTC. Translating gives CASSQSGQPYEQYF.

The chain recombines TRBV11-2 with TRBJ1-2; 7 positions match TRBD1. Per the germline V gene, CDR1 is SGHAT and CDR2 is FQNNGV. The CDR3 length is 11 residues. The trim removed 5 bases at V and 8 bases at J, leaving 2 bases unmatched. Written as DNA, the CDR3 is TGTGCCAGCAGCCAGGGGGGCGGCTACACCTTC. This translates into CASSQGGGYTF.

The CDR3 sequence: CASSLAGTEKRFF. The CDR3 DNA reads as TGTGCCAGCAGCTTGGCCGGAACAGAGAAGAGATTTTTT. The rearrangement links TRBV5-5 to TRBJ1-4; D is ambiguous. The V and J ends lost 0 bases and 17 bases respectively, with 17 bases between them. Germline V gene sequence: CDR1 SGHKS, CDR2 YYEKEE (reference sequence). The CDR3 sequence is 13 residues long.

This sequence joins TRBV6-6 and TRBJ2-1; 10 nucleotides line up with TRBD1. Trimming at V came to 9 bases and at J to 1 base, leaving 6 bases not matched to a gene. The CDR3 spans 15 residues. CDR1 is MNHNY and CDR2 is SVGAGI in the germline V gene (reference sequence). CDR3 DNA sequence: TGTGCCAGTGGGAGGGGACAGGGGTCCTACAATGAGCAGTTCTTC. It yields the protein CASGRGQGSYNEQFF.

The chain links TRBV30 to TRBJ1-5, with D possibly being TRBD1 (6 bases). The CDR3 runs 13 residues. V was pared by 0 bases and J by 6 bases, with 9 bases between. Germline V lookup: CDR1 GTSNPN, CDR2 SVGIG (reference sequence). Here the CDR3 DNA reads TGTGCCTGGAGTGTCTTACAGGGTCAGCCCCAGCATTTT. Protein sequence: CAWSVLQGQPQHF.

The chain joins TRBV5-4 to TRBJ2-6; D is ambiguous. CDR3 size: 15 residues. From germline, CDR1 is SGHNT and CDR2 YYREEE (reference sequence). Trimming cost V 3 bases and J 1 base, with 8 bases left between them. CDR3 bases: TGTGCCAGCAGCTCGGCAGGATCTGGGGCCAACGTCCTGACTTTC. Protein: CASSSAGSGANVLTF. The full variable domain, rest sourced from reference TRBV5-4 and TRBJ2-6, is ETGVTQSPTHLIKTRGQQVTLRCSSQSGHNTVSWYQQALGQGPQFIFQYYREEENGRGNFPPRFSGLQFPNYSSELNVNALELDDSALYLCASSSAGSGANVLTFGAGSRLTVL.

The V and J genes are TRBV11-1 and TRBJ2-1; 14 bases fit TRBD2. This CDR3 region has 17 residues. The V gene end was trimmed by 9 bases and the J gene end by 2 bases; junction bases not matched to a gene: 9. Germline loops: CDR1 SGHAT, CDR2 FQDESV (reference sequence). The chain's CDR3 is CASIGTSGSATYNEQFF. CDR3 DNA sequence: TGTGCCAGTATCGGGACTAGCGGGAGCGCGACCTACAATGAGCAGTTCTTC.

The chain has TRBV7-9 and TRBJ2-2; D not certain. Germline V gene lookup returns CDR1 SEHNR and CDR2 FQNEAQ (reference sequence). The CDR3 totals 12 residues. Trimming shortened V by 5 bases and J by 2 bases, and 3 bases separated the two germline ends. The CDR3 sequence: CASSPNTGELFF. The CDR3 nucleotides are TGTGCCAGCAGCCCAAACACCGGGGAGCTGTTTTTT.

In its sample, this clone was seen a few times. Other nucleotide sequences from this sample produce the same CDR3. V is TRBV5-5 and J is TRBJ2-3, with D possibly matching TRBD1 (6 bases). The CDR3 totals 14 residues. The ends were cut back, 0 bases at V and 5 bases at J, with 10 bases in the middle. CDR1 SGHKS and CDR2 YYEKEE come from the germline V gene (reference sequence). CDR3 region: CASSLVLRGDTQYF. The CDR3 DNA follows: TGTGCCAGCAGCTTGGTTCTCAGGGGAGATACGCAGTATTTT.

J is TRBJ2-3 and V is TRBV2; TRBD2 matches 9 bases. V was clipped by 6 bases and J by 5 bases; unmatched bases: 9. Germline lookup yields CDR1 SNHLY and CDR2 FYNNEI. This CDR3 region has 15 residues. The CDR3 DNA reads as TGTGCCAGCAGGAGGGTAGCGGGAGTTGGAGATACGCAGTATTTT. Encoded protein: CASRRVAGVGDTQYF.

The CDR3 sequence is CASRQYLYNEQFF. The CDR3 nucleotides are TGTGCCAGCAGGCAGTACCTTTACAATGAGCAGTTCTTC. The chain joins TRBV28 to TRBJ2-1; no firm D call. CDR1 MDHEN and CDR2 SYDVKM come from the germline V gene. With 6 bases removed from V and 4 bases from J, the gap between germline ends came to 10 bases. The CDR3 sequence is 13 residues long.

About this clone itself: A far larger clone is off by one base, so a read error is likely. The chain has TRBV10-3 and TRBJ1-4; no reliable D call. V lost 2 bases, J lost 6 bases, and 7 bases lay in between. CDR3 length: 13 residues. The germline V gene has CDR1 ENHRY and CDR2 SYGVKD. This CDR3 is CAISEPWDEKLFF. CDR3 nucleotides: TGTGCCATCAGTGAGCCGTGGGATGAAAAACTGTTTTTT.